This T cell receptor beta chain was sequenced for a study of Ad26.COV2.S vaccination and SARS-CoV-2 variants. The overall study: This donor came from the COV1001 trial of Ad26.COV2.S. Ad26.COV2.S shots went into the muscle once or twice, 56 days apart. Study outcomes and limitations: Non-spike TCR breadth was similar in vaccine and placebo recipients.

Generated by immunoSEQ multiplex PCR, the TCRdb table keeps only in-frame clones and is missing some. Of fewer than 500,000 clones in the sample, 80% to 90% are singletons; the top ten hold about 2.4%. This clone was observed once. Its antigen is not identified. Treatment described: about 20 received Ad26.COV2.S at low or high dose, single or two shots; roughly five received placebo; per-sample allocation not given. Specimens were obtained on day 63 following the first vaccine or placebo injection. Donation came from an adult in Boston who was aged 18-55 years. CDR1 and CDR2 from the germline V gene are SGHRS and YFSETQ. The CDR3 contains 15 residues. Trimming stripped 7 bases from V and 5 bases from J, with 18 bases between.

The receptor comes from a person between 18 and 60 years old who received the Ad26.COV2.S COVID-19 vaccine or a placebo. Sequences were derived from peripheral blood, sampled in a trial of Ad26.COV2.S vaccine versus placebo. This rearrangement joins TRBV5-1 to TRBJ1-4; D unclear. In nucleotides, the CDR3 is TGCGCCAGCCGTCCCTTCGGGGAACTCAATGAAAAACTGTTTTTT. This sequence encodes CASRPFGELNEKLFF.